Listed below are T cell receptor beta chains from one sample, sequenced in a study of blood T cell repertoires in COVID-19. Produced via immunoSEQ multiplex PCR; TCRdb's table is partial and in-frame only. This sample has a few hundred thousand clones; less than 85% occur once, and the top ten carry roughly 3.4%. Source material: peripheral blood. Every receptor here comes from a woman younger than 30 with acute or convalescent COVID-19. Both conserved end residues are part of each CDR3. D genes are given only for firm matches. Not all rows give a size; the values are once, few, many and, for expanded clones, a class.

d_call cdr3_length j_call v_call clone_size cdr3_aa cdr3_nt
. 13 TRBJ1-2 TRBV18 . CASSPDRNYGYTF TGTGCCAGCTCTCCCGACAGAAACTATGGCTACACCTTC
. 14 TRBJ2-7 TRBV4-1 once CASSDGMSSYEQYF TGCGCCAGCTCGGACGGGATGAGCTCCTACGAGCAGTACTTC
. 14 TRBJ1-1 TRBV30 once CAWSANRVGTEAFF TGTGCCTGGAGTGCGAACAGGGTCGGTACTGAAGCTTTCTTT
TRBD2 16 TRBJ2-2 TRBV4-2 . CASSQDPSGGFGELFF TGTGCCAGCAGCCAGGACCCTAGCGGGGGGTTCGGGGAGCTGTTTTTT
. 14 TRBJ2-3 TRBV3-1/TRBV3-2 . CASSQGGAVDTQYF TGTGCCAGCAGCCAGGGCGGGGCCGTAGATACGCAGTATTTT
. 16 TRBJ1-3 TRBV9 . CASSDADRYSGNTIYF TGTGCCAGCAGCGACGCAGACAGGTACTCTGGAAACACCATATATTTT
TRBD2 16 TRBJ2-3 TRBV28 . CASSLLAGGRTDTQYF TGTGCCAGCAGTTTACTCGCGGGAGGACGCACAGATACGCAGTATTTT
. 13 TRBJ1-2 TRBV24-1 . CATSDLLRTPNPF TGTGCCACCAGTGATTTGCTTCGGACACCGAACCCCTTC
. 14 TRBJ1-1 TRBV2 . CASNNGRENTEAFF TGTGCCAGCAATAATGGGCGGGAGAACACTGAAGCTTTCTTT
. 15 TRBJ2-3 TRBV6-1 once CASSDRQAHTDTQYF TGTGCCAGCAGTGACCGACAGGCCCACACAGATACGCAGTATTTT
. 13 TRBJ1-1 TRBV24-1 . CATASGDYTEAFF TGTGCCACCGCTTCAGGGGATTACACTGAAGCTTTCTTT
. 14 TRBJ2-7 TRBV7-3 . CASSLGRGPYEQYF TGTGCCAGCAGCTTAGGGCGGGGTCCCTACGAGCAGTACTTC
TRBD2 15 TRBJ2-3 TRBV27 . CASSLTGLAADTQYF TGTGCCAGCAGTTTAACAGGACTAGCTGCAGATACGCAGTATTTT
TRBD1 18 TRBJ1-2 TRBV19 . CASRSYGQGWGANYGYTF TGTGCCAGTAGATCTTATGGACAGGGATGGGGCGCTAACTATGGCTACACCTTC
TRBD1 15 TRBJ2-1 TRBV19 few CASSKTGGLWNEQFF TGTGCCAGTAGTAAGACAGGGGGTCTTTGGAATGAGCAGTTCTTC
. 14 TRBJ1-1 TRBV10-2 once CASRLGAGNTEAFF TGCGCCAGCAGGCTGGGGGCGGGGAACACTGAAGCTTTCTTT
TRBD2 17 TRBJ2-3 TRBV7-3 once CASSLGASGSLADTQYF TGTGCCAGCAGCCTAGGGGCTAGCGGGAGTTTAGCAGATACGCAGTATTTT
TRBD1 16 TRBJ2-3 TRBV28 . CASSKSGQLYTDTQYF TGTGCCAGCAGTAAGTCGGGACAGCTATACACAGATACGCAGTATTTT
. 15 TRBJ1-1 TRBV9 . CASSVGGGENTEAFF TGTGCCAGCAGCGTAGGAGGGGGAGAGAACACTGAAGCTTTCTTT
TRBD1 12 TRBJ2-7 TRBV2 . CASSTGGWEQYF TGTGCCAGCAGTACAGGGGGGTGGGAGCAGTACTTC
. 18 TRBJ2-1 TRBV5-1 . CASSLGGLGGPGHNEQFF TGCGCCAGCTCACTTGGGGGTCTAGGGGGACCGGGTCACAATGAGCAGTTCTTC
. 15 TRBJ2-2 TRBV25-1 . CASSDHPGDTGELFF TGTGCCAGCAGTGATCACCCGGGAGACACCGGGGAGCTGTTTTTT
TRBD1 14 TRBJ2-7 TRBV11-2 . CASSFGTESYEQYF TGTGCCAGCAGCTTCGGGACAGAGTCCTACGAGCAGTACTTC
. 15 TRBJ1-2 TRBV19 . CASIPDGERYYGYTF TGTGCCAGTATCCCCGACGGGGAGAGGTACTATGGCTACACCTTC
TRBD1 13 TRBJ1-1 TRBV5-6 . CASNHRGNTEAFF TGTGCCAGCAACCACAGGGGGAACACTGAAGCTTTCTTT
TRBD1 12 TRBJ2-7 TRBV6-1 . CASREDRAEQYF TGTGCCAGCAGGGAGGACAGGGCTGAGCAGTACTTC
. 14 TRBJ1-6 TRBV2 . CASDVAGDNSPLHF TGTGCCAGCGATGTCGCAGGGGATAATTCACCCCTCCACTTT
. 12 TRBJ2-7 TRBV6-5 . CASTLLPYEQYF TGTGCCAGCACTCTTCTTCCCTACGAGCAGTACTTC
TRBD1 13 TRBJ2-7 TRBV19 . CASSIGTDYEQYF TGTGCCAGTAGTATCGGGACAGACTACGAGCAGTACTTC
. 12 TRBJ2-3 TRBV7-9 . CASSLVRDTQYF TGTGCCAGCAGCTTAGTGCGGGATACGCAGTATTTT
TRBD1 13 TRBJ2-3 TRBV19 few CASGDRGADTQYF TGTGCCAGTGGCGACAGGGGAGCAGATACGCAGTATTTT
. 15 TRBJ2-3 TRBV12-5 . CASGSYREGTDTQYF TGTGCTAGTGGTTCCTACAGGGAAGGCACAGATACGCAGTATTTT
. 14 TRBJ1-5 TRBV4-1 . CASSQGLLGQPQHF TGCGCCAGCAGCCAAGGCCTACTCGGTCAGCCCCAGCATTTT
TRBD1 16 TRBJ1-4 TRBV11-2 . CASSLGGTGGNEKLFF TGTGCCAGCAGCTTAGGCGGGACAGGGGGGAATGAAAAACTGTTTTTT
. 15 TRBJ2-7 TRBV4-1 . CASSQDSSSSYEQYF TGCGCCAGCAGCCAAGATTCATCTAGCTCCTACGAGCAGTACTTC
TRBD2 16 TRBJ2-5 TRBV5-1 . CASRGGGLAGEETQYF TGCGCCAGCAGAGGCGGCGGACTAGCGGGGGAAGAGACCCAGTACTTC
TRBD1 12 TRBJ1-2 TRBV2 . CASGQGLHGYTF TGTGCCAGTGGACAGGGGTTACATGGCTACACCTTC
. 16 TRBJ1-1 TRBV11-2 few CASSLDPPGGYTEAFF TGTGCCAGCAGCTTAGATCCCCCCGGGGGGTACACTGAAGCTTTCTTT
TRBD1 15 TRBJ1-2 TRBV19 . CASSIGQGSSRGYTF TGTGCCAGTAGTATCGGACAGGGAAGTTCACGTGGCTACACCTTC
. 15 TRBJ2-7 TRBV9 . CASSPQAGAALEQYF TGTGCCAGCAGCCCCCAGGCAGGGGCCGCCCTCGAGCAGTACTTC
TRBD2 17 TRBJ2-7 TRBV2 . CASSAIRLATTSYEQYF TGTGCCAGCAGCGCGATCCGACTAGCGACCACCTCCTACGAGCAGTACTTC
TRBD2 15 TRBJ2-4 TRBV6-5 . CASSYRGGVGNIQYF TGTGCCAGCAGTTATCGGGGGGGTGTGGGAAACATTCAGTACTTC
. 14 TRBJ1-1 TRBV3-1/TRBV3-2 . CASSQDELYTEAFF TGTGCCAGCAGCCAAGATGAGTTATACACTGAAGCTTTCTTT
TRBD1 14 TRBJ2-7 TRBV29-1 . CSVTSRGQGAEQYF TGCAGCGTGACCTCTCGCGGACAGGGTGCCGAGCAGTACTTC
TRBD2 16 TRBJ2-5 TRBV28 . CASSPRLAELQETQYF TGTGCCAGCAGCCCCAGACTAGCGGAGCTTCAAGAGACCCAGTACTTC
. 16 TRBJ1-1 TRBV5-1 few CASSLGRAAENTEAFF TGCGCCAGCAGCTTGGGGAGGGCAGCCGAGAACACTGAAGCTTTCTTT
. 14 TRBJ2-3 TRBV19 . CASSTDYRTDTQYF TGTGCCAGTAGTACGGACTATCGCACAGATACGCAGTATTTT
. 14 TRBJ1-5 TRBV15 . CATSPLVGNQPQHF TGTGCCACCAGCCCCTTAGTGGGCAATCAGCCCCAGCATTTT
. 13 TRBJ1-1 TRBV9 . CASSRGENTEAFF TGTGCCAGCAGCCGGGGAGAGAACACTGAAGCTTTCTTT
TRBD1 15 TRBJ2-1 TRBV7-3 . CASSLKTGGSSEQFF TGTGCCAGCAGCTTAAAGACAGGGGGCTCGAGTGAGCAGTTCTTC